What follows is one T cell receptor beta chain and its context. No antigen is known for it. Germline-derived CDR1 and CDR2 are SGHRS and YFSETQ. The CDR3 loop spans 14 amino acids. Trimming left V 8 bases short and J 9 bases short, with 21 bases between. Per-sample yields of isolated PBMCs were at least 6 million. This sample is part of a study of blood T cells in healthy people across ages. Using a J-beta primer mix together with a sample-barcoded 5' primer, a second PCR was run for roughly 6 to 12 cycles. Each cDNA molecule, via a template-switch adaptor with 12 random nucleotides, was tagged. Each CDR3 protein is one row after TCRdb ran MiXCR on the 5' RACE reads. The table shows about 1.5 million distinct CDR3 sequences, with 35% to 45% occurring only once. Study-level results: TCR beta diversity, measured per million T cells, fell in a roughly linear way with age.

The gene calls are TRBV5-1 and TRBJ1-5; no clear D. Sequencing input: blood. This receptor was taken from a woman aged 18-35 years in good health. CDR3 in DNA: TGCGCCAGTTCACCCACAGAGTCCCCGGGGCCCCAGCATTTT. It specifies CASSPTESPGPQHF.